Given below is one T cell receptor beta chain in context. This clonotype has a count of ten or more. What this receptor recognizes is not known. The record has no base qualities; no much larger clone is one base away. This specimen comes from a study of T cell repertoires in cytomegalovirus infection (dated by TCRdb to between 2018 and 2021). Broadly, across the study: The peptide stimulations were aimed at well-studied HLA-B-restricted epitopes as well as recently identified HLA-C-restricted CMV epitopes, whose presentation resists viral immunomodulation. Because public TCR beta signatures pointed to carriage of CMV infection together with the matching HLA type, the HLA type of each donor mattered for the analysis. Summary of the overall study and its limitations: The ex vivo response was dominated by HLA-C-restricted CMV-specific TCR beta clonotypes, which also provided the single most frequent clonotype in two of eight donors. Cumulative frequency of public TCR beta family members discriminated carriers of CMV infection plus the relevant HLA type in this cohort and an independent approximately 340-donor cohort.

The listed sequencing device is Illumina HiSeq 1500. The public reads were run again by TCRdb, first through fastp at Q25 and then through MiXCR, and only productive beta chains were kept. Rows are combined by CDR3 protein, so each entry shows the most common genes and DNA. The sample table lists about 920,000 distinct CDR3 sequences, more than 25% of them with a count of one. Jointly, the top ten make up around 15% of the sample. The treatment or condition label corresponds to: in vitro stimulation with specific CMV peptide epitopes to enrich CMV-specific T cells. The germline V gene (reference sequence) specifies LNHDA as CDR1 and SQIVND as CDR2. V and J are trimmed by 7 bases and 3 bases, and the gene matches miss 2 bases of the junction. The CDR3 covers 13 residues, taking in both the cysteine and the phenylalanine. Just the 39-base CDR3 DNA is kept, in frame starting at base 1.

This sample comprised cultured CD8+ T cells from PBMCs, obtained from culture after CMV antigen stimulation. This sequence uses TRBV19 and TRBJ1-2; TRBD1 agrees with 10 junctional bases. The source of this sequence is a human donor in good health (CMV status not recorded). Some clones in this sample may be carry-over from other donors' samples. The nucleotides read TGTGCCAGTATGGGGACAGGGGACTATGGCTACACCTTC. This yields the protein CASMGTGDYGYTF.